This T cell receptor (beta chain) was recorded in a study of shared clonotypes between healthy human individuals. Germline V gives CDR1 LNHDA, CDR2 SQIVND (reference sequence). The CDR3 is made up of 15 amino acids. The V segment lost 5 bases and the J segment 3 bases; nucleotides outside the gene matches: 6. Using immunoSEQ multiplex PCR, the repertoire was profiled, and TCRdb retains in-frame clones only, with some absent. The profile shows 2.5 million or so clones, around 90% of them singletons. The V and J genes are TRBV19 and TRBJ2-3, with TRBD1 matching over 9 bases. Sequenced material: naive CD4+ T cells sorted from blood. The subset here: CD45RA+ positively selected. This clonotype was obtained from a man aged 18-30 years in good health. CDR3 sequence: CASSFGDRATDTQYF. The CDR3 DNA follows: TGTGCCAGTAGTTTTGGGGACAGGGCGACAGATACGCAGTATTTT.